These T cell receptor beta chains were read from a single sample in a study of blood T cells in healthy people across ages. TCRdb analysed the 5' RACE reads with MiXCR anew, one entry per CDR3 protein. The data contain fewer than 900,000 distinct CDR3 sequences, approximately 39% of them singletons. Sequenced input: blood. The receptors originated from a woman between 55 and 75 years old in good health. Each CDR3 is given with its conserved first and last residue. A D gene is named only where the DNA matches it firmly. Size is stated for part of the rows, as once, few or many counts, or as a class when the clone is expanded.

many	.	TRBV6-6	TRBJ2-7	CASSYSGGTSSYEQYF	TGTGCCAGCAGTTACTCAGGGGGAACATCCTCCTACGAGCAGTACTTC
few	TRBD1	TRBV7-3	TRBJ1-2	CASSPGTGGLYGYTF	TGTGCCAGCAGCCCTGGGACAGGGGGCCTCTATGGCTACACCTTC
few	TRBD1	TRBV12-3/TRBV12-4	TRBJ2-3	CASSTGGDTQYF	TGTGCCAGCAGCACAGGGGGAGATACGCAGTATTTT
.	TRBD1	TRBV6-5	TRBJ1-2	CASRTAGQGSGYTF	TGTGCCAGCCGTACAGCGGGACAGGGCTCTGGCTACACCTTC
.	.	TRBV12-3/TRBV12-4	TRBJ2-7	CASSLAQGVGPYEQYF	TGTGCCAGCAGTTTAGCGCAAGGGGTGGGACCCTACGAGCAGTACTTC
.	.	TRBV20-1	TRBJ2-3	CGARVAGLAGQGTQYF	TGCGGTGCTAGAGTGGCTGGGCTAGCGGGACAGGGTACGCAGTATTTT
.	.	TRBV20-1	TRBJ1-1	CSTRDEGGRGNTEAFF	TGCAGTACTAGAGATGAGGGGGGTAGGGGGAACACTGAAGCTTTCTTT
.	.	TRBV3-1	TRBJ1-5	CASSQELGVDQPQHF	TGTGCCAGCAGCCAAGAATTGGGGGTCGACCAGCCCCAGCATTTT
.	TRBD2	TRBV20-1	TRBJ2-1	CSARDTSGGGSSYNEQFF	TGCAGTGCTAGAGATACTAGCGGGGGGGGAAGCTCCTACAATGAGCAGTTCTTC
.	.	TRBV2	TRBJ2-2	CALKGDGSPGEPFF	TGTGCCCTCAAGGGGGACGGGAGTCCCGGGGAGCCGTTTTTT